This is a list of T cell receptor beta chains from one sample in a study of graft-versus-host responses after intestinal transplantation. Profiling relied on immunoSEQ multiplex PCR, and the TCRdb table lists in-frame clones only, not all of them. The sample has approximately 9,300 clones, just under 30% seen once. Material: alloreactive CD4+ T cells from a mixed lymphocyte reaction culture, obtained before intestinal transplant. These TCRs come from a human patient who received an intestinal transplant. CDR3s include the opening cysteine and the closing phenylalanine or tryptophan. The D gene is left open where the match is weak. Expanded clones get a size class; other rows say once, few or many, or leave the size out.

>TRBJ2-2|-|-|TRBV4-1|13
TGCGCCAGCAGCCAAGTAGACTTCTCGGAGCTGTTTTTT
CASSQVDFSELFF
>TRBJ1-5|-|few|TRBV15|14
TGTGCCACCAGCAGTCTGGGGGGTAAGCAGCCCCAGCATTTT
CATSSLGGKQPQHF
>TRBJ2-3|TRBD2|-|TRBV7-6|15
TGTGCCAGCAGCCCCACTAGCGGGAGCACAGATACGCAGTATTTT
CASSPTSGSTDTQYF
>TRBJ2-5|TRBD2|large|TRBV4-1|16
TGCGCCAGCAGCCACGAGCGGGAGTCCTTGGAAGAGACCCAGTACTTC
CASSHERESLEETQYF
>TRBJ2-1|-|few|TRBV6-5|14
TGTGCCAGCACGCCGAGGGAAGGGGCCGATGAGCAGTTCTTC
CASTPREGADEQFF
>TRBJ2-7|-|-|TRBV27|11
TGTGCCAGCAGTGAGGGGTACGAGCAGTACTTC
CASSEGYEQYF
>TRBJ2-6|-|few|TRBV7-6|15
TGTGCCAGCAGCTTAGACAGCTCTGGGGCCAACGTCCTGACTTTC
CASSLDSSGANVLTF
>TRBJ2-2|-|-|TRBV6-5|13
TGTGCCAGCAGTTACTGGGACACCGGGGAGCTGTTTTTT
CASSYWDTGELFF
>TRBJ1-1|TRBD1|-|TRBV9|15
TGTGCCAGCAGCCAAACCGGACAGGCGAACACTGAAGCTTTCTTT
CASSQTGQANTEAFF
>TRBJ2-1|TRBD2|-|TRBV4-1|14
TGCGCCAGCAGCCAAGGTCCTAGCGGGCTCGAGCAGTTCTTC
CASSQGPSGLEQFF
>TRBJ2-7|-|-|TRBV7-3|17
TGTGCCAGCAGCTTTAATCCTCTTGAGGGTAACCCCTACGAGCAGTACTTC
CASSFNPLEGNPYEQYF
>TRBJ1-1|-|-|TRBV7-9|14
TGTGCCAGCAGCTTACCCCCTGGCCAGGACGAAGCTTTCTTT
CASSLPPGQDEAFF
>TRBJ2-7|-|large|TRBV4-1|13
TGCGCCAGCAGCCAGGGCGGGACATACGAGCAGTACTTC
CASSQGGTYEQYF
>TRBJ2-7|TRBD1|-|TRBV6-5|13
TGTGCCAGCAGTTACGACAGGGGGCAGGAGCAGTACTTC
CASSYDRGQEQYF
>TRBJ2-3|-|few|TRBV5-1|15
TGCGCCAGCAGCTTGGAAGGTGTATACACAGATACGCAGTATTTT
CASSLEGVYTDTQYF
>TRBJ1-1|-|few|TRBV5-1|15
TGCGCCAGCAGCTCAGGGGAAGTCACTGGCACTGAAGCTTTCTTT
CASSSGEVTGTEAFF
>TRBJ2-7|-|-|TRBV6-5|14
TGTGCCAGCAGTTTGTCCGGCCAGTTCGCCGAGCAGTACTTC
CASSLSGQFAEQYF
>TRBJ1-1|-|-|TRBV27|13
TGTGCCAGCAGCAAGGGCCCGGCCGTTGAAGCTTTCTTT
CASSKGPAVEAFF
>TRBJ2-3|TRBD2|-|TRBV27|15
TGTGCCAGCAGTTTTGCGGGAGAGGGGACAGATACGCAGTATTTT
CASSFAGEGTDTQYF
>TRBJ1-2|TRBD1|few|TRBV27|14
TGTGCCAGCAGTTTAGCAGGGGGCGCCTATGGCTACACCTTC
CASSLAGGAYGYTF
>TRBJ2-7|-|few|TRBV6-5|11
TGTGCCAGCAGTCAAATCTACGAGCAGTACTTC
CASSQIYEQYF
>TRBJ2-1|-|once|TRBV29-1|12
TGCAGCGTTGAGGGTGACATGAATGAGCAGTTCTTC
CSVEGDMNEQFF
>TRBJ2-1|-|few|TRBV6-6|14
TGTGCCAGCAGTCCCGGGACATACTACAATGAGCAGTTCTTC
CASSPGTYYNEQFF
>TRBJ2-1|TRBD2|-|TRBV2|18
TGTGCCAGCAGTGGTCCCCCCGAGGGGCTAGCGGCCTACAATGAGCAGTTCTTC
CASSGPPEGLAAYNEQFF
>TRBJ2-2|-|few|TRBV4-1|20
TGCGCCAGCAGCGCCAGGGGGGGAGCGTTCGATTTGAGGAACACCGGGGAGCTGTTTTTT
CASSARGGAFDLRNTGELFF
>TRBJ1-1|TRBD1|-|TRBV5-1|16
TGCGCCAGCAGCTTGGCCAAGGGACAGCTATACACTGAAGCTTTCTTT
CASSLAKGQLYTEAFF
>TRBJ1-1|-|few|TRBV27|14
TGTGCCAGCAACCTGCTCACAGGGAACACTGAAGCTTTCTTT
CASNLLTGNTEAFF
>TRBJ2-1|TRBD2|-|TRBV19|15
TGTGCCAGTAGTGTTAGCGGGAGGGCCTGGAATGAGCAGTTCTTC
CASSVSGRAWNEQFF
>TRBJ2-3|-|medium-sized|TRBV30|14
TGTGCCTGGAGGGGAGTCCCCTGGTCGGATACGCAGTATTTT
CAWRGVPWSDTQYF